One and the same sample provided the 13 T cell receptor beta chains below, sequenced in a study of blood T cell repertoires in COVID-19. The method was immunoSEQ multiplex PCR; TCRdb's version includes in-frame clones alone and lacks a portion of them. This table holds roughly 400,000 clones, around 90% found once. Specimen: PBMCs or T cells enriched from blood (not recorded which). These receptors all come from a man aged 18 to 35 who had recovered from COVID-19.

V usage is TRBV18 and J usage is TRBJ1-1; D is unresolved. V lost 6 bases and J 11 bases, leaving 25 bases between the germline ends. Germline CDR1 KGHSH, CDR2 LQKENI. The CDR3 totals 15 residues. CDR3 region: CASSPAADTSPGAFF. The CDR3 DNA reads TGTGCCAGCTCCCCGGCAGCGGATACATCACCGGGCGCTTTCTTT.

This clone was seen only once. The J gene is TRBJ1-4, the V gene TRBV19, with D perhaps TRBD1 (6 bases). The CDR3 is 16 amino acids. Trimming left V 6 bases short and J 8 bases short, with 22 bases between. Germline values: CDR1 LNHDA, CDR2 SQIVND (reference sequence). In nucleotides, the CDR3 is TGTGCCAGTAGCTTCATGGGTGGACAGATGGCAGAAAAACTGTTTTTT. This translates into CASSFMGGQMAEKLFF.

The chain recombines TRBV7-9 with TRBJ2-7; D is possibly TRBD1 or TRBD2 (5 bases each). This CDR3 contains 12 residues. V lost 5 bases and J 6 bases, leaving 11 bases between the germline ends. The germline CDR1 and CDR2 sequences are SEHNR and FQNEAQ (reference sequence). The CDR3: CASSRGAGEQYF. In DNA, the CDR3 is TGTGCCAGCAGCAGGGGTGCGGGCGAGCAGTACTTC.

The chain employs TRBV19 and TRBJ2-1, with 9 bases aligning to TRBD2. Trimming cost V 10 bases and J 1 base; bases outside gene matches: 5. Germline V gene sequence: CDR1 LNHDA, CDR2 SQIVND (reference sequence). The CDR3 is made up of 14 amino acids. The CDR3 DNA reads TGTGCCATCCGAGCGGGAGGATCCTACAATGAGCAGTTCTTC. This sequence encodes CAIRAGGSYNEQFF.

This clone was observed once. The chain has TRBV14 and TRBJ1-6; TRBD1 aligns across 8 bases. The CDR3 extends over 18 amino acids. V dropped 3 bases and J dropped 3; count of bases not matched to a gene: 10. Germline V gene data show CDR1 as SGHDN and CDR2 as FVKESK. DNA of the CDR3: TGTGCCAGCAGCCATCATTCAACAGGGGGAGTCTATAATTCACCCCTCCACTTT. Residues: CASSHHSTGGVYNSPLHF.

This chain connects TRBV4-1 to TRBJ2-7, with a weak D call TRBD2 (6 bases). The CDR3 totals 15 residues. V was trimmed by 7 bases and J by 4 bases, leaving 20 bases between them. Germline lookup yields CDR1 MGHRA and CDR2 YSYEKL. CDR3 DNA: TGCGCCAGCACCCAGGTGGGCGGGGCCAATTACGAGCAGTACTTC. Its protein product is CASTQVGGANYEQYF.

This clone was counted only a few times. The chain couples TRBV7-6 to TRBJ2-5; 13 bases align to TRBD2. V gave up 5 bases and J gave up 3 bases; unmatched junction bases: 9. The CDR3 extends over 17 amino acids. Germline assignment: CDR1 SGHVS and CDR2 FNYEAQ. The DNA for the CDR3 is TGTGCCAGCAGCGCGGGACTAGCGGGGACGAGAAAAGAGACCCAGTACTTC. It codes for CASSAGLAGTRKETQYF.

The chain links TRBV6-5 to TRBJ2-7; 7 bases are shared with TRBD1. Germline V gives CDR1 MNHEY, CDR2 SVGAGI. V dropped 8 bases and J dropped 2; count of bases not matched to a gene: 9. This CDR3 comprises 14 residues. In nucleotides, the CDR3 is TGTGCCAGCTATGAGGGACAGATGACCTACGAGCAGTACTTC. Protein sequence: CASYEGQMTYEQYF.

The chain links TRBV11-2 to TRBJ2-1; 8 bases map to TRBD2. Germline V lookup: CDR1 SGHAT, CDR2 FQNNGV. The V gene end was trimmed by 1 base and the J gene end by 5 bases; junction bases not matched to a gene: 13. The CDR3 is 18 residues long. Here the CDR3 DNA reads TGTGCCAGCAGCTTAGGGACCAGGCGACTAGCGTCACACAATGAGCAGTTCTTC. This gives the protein CASSLGTRRLASHNEQFF.

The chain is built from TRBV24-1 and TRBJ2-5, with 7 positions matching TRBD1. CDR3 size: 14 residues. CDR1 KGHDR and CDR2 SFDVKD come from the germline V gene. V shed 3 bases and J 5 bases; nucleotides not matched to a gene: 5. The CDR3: CATSDPGQVETQYF. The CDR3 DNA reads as TGTGCCACCAGTGATCCTGGACAGGTGGAGACCCAGTACTTC.

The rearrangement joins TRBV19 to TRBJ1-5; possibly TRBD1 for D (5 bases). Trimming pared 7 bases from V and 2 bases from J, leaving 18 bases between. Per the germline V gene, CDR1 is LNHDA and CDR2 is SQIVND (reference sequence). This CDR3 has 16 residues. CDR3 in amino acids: CASTTLFDRRNQPQHF. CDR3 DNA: TGTGCCAGTACTACCCTTTTTGACAGACGCAATCAGCCCCAGCATTTT.

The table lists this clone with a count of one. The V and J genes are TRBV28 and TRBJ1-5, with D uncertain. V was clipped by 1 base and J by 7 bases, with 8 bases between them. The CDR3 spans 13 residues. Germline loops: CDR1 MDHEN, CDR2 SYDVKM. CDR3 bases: TGTGCCAGCAGTTTATCGGGAGGACAGCCCCAGCATTTT. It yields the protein CASSLSGGQPQHF. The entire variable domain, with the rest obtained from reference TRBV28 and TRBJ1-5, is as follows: DVKVTQSSRYLVKRTGEKVFLECVQDMDHENMFWYRQDPGLGLRLIYFSYDVKMKEKGDIPEGYSVSREKKERFSLILESASTNQTSMYLCASSLSGGQPQHFGDGTRLSIL.

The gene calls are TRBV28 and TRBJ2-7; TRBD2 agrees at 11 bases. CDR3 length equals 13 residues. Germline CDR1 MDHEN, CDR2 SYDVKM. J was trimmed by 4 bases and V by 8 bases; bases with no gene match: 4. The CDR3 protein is CASWVAGGYEQYF. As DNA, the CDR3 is TGTGCCAGCTGGGTAGCGGGAGGGTACGAGCAGTACTTC.